This TCR beta chain originates from a study of blood T cell repertoires in COVID-19. Study information: Acute and convalescent COVID-19 samples came from the United States, Italy and Spain. In each case, the material was cDNA or gDNA derived from T cells, B-cell-depleted T cells, or PBMCs.

Comments on this clone: Sequence at one end of the junction differs from germline and may be a read error.

Original handling: Scientists estimated how many nucleated cells there were by amplifying reference gene primers. TCRdb's copy holds only in-frame clones and misses some; the assay was immunoSEQ multiplex PCR. V, J and clone size are taken as reported in that table, and D and trimming were inferred from the DNA itself. Altogether over 45,000 clones are present, roughly 83% being singletons, with the ten largest covering about 60%. The CDR3 spans 12 residues. J is TRBJ1-1 and V is TRBV12-3 or TRBV12-4, with D uncertain. The material sequenced was peripheral blood. The source of this sequence is a man in his 70s with acute or convalescent COVID-19. DNA of the CDR3: TGTGCCAGCAGTTTTGGGCCAATAATTCGCTCCTTT. Its protein product is CASSFGPIIRSF.